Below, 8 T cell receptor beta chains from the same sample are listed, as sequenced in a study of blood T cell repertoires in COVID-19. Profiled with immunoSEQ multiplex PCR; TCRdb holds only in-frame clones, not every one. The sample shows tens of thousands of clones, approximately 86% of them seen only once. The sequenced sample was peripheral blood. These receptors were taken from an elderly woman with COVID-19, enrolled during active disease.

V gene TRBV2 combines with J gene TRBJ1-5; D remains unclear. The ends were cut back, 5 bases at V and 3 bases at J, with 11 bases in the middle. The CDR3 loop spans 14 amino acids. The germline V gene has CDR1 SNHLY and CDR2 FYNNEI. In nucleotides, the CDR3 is TGTGCCAGCAGTAACCGGGAGTACAATCAGCCCCAGCATTTT. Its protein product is CASSNREYNQPQHF.

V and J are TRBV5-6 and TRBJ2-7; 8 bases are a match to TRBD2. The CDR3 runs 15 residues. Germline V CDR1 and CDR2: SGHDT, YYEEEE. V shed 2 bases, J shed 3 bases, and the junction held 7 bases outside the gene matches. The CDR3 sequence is CASSLTGLGYYEQYF. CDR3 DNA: TGTGCCAGCAGCTTAACGGGACTAGGGTACTACGAGCAGTACTTC.

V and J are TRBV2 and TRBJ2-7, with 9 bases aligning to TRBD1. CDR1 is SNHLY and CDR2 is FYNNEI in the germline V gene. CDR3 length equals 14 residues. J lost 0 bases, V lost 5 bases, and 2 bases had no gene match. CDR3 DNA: TGTGCCAGCAGTCGGGACAGGGACTCCTACGAGCAGTACTTC. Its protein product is CASSRDRDSYEQYF.

The CDR3 reads CSVEVAGGRPGAQYF. In DNA form, the CDR3 reads TGCAGCGTTGAAGTGGCGGGGGGCCGCCCGGGGGCGCAGTATTTT. V usage is TRBV29-1 and J usage is TRBJ2-3, with 8 bases matching TRBD2. Looked up from germline, CDR1 is SQVTM and CDR2 is ANQGSEA. This CDR3 is built from 15 residues. V lost 1 base and J lost 10; bases outside the gene matches: 13.

CDR3 nucleotides: TGCGCCAGCAGCTTGTTTGGGGGACTTTACCAAGAGACCCAGTACTTC. Its protein product is CASSLFGGLYQETQYF. This chain joins TRBV5-1 and TRBJ2-5; possibly TRBD2 for D (6 bases). In germline, CDR1 is SGHRS, CDR2 YFSETQ. The CDR3 runs 16 residues. V was clipped by 1 base and J by 0 bases, with 13 bases between them.

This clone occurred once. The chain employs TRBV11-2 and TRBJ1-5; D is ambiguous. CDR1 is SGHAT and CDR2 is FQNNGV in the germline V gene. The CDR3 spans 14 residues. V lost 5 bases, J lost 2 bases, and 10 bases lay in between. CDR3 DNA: TGTGCCAGCAGCAGGACCGGGGGCAATCAGCCCCAGCATTTT. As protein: CASSRTGGNQPQHF.

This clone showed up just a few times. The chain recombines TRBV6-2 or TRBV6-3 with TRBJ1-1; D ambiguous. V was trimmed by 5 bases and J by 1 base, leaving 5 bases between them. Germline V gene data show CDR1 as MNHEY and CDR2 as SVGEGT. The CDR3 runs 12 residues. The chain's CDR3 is CASSRQNTEAFF. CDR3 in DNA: TGTGCCAGCAGTCGACAGAACACTGAAGCTTTCTTT.

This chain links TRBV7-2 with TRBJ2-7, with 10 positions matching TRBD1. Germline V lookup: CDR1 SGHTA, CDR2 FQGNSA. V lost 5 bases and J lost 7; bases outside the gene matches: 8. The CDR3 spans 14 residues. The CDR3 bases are TGTGCCAGCAGCCTCGGGACAGGGGTCGGGGAGCAGTACTTC. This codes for CASSLGTGVGEQYF. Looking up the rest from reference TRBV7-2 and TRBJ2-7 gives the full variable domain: GAGVSQSPSNKVTEKGKDVELRCDPISGHTALYWYRQSLGQGLEFLIYFQGNSAPDKSGLPSDRFSAERTGGSVSTLTIQRTQQEDSAVYLCASSLGTGVGEQYFGPGTRLTVT.